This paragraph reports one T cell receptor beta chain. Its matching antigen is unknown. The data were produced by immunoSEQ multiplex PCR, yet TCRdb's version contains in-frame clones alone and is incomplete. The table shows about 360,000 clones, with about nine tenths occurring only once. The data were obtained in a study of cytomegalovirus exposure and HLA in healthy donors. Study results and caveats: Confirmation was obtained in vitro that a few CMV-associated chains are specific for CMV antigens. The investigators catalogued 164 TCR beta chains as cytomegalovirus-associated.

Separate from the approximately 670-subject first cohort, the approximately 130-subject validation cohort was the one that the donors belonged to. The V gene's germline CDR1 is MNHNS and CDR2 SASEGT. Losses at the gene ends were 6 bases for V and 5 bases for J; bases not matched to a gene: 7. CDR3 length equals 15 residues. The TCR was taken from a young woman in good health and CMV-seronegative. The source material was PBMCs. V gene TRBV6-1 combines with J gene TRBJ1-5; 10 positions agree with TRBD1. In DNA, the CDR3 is TGTGCCAGCAGCTCCGGGACAGGGGCGGATCAGCCCCAGCATTTT. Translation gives CASSSGTGADQPQHF.